A selection of T cell receptor beta chains follows, all from one sample in a study of cytomegalovirus exposure and HLA in healthy donors. The table came from immunoSEQ multiplex PCR; TCRdb's copy has only in-frame clones and leaves some out. The sample includes 150,000 to 180,000 clones, 74% of them seen just once. The material sequenced was PBMCs. The source of these receptors is a young man in good health and CMV-seronegative. The conserved cysteine and the conserved F or W are not part of the CDR3 here.

TRBV28	13	TRBJ1-1	ASSFWQGVSTEAF
TRBV6-5	14	TRBJ2-3	ASSYSGLPYTDTQY
TRBV12-5	11	TRBJ2-1	ASGLSGGDEQF
TRBV6-1	11	TRBJ2-7	ASSVLRGNEQY
TRBV20-1	9	TRBJ1-2	SAPENYGYT
TRBV19	11	TRBJ2-5	ASSGGARETQY
TRBV5-4	12	.	ASSLGDRGNEQY
TRBV19	16	TRBJ2-2	ASTIGTSGVLFTGELF
TRBV5-4	11	TRBJ2-5	ASSSSGGETQY
TRBV7-2	13	TRBJ2-4	ASSSQWGGRDIQY
TRBV5-4	10	TRBJ1-5	ASSLPGQPQH
TRBV4-1	11	TRBJ1-2	ASSQVGAGGYT
TRBV10-3	14	TRBJ1-1	AISESGGGAGAEAF
TRBV28	15	TRBJ1-1	ASSYEQVDLMNTEAF
TRBV5-1	13	TRBJ2-1	ASTSGGGRNNEQF
TRBV5-1	13	TRBJ1-6	ASSTGQGVNSPLN
TRBV5-6	13	TRBJ1-2	ASSPGDSSNYGYP
TRBV29-1	12	TRBJ1-1	SVVPDRVNTEAF
TRBV6-4	14	TRBJ2-1	ASSDSASGGYNEQF
TRBV7-6	17	TRBJ2-7	ASSLAVTVSGAPGYEQY
TRBV7-3	13	TRBJ2-3	ASSSPSGGKDTQY
TRBV19	13	TRBJ2-7	ASSIAGQGAYEQY
TRBV7-2	13	TRBJ2-1	ASSPRQGARDEQF
TRBV5-1	12	TRBJ1-3	ASSFGASGNTIY
TRBV5-1	10	TRBJ2-7	ASMASSYEQY
TRBV5-6	12	TRBJ2-3	ASSLDTGTDTQY
TRBV29-1	12	TRBJ2-7	SASAGTLSYEQY
TRBV2	14	TRBJ2-5	ASRKNRAPGVETQY
TRBV6-6	14	TRBJ1-2	ASSYSGQATNYGYT
TRBV9	12	TRBJ2-7	ASSVGGGTYEQY
TRBV19	14	TRBJ2-2	ASSIGTGGSTGELF
TRBV13	11	TRBJ2-1	ASSLGTVGEQF
TRBV7-9	11	TRBJ1-5	ASSSFQEQPQH
TRBV11-1	12	TRBJ1-4	ASSEQGPGEKLF
TRBV6-5	12	TRBJ2-7	ASSSPGQVYEQY
TRBV6-5	12	TRBJ1-6	ASSLGVENSPLH
TRBV7-8	13	TRBJ1-2	ASSLVQGSDYGYT
TRBV9	13	TRBJ2-1	ASSVGGGSYNEQF
TRBV5-4	13	TRBJ2-5	ASSLTGGAGETQY
TRBV13	11	TRBJ1-5	ASSRGSNQPQH
TRBV6-1	13	TRBJ2-7	ASKYGQGGSYEQY
TRBV5-5	12	TRBJ2-5	ASSFTGSQETQY